Below, 19 T cell receptor beta chains from the same sample are listed, as sequenced in a study of shared clonotypes between healthy human individuals. Data came from immunoSEQ multiplex PCR; TCRdb stores just in-frame clones and leaves some out. Of roughly 2.2 million clones in the sample, approximately 93% were seen once. Sample: naive CD4+ T cells from PBMCs. Subset denoted: CD45RA+ positively selected. These receptors came from a man between 18 and 29 years old in good health. Some clones in this sample may be carry-over from other donors' samples.

The V call is TRBV7-2, the J call TRBJ2-7, with 9 bases matching TRBD2. With V trimmed by 6 bases and J by 2 bases, 5 bases remained unmatched. Germline CDR1 and CDR2: SGHTA and FQGNSA. The CDR3 consists of 14 residues. The CDR3 coding sequence is TGTGCCAGCAGGGCAAGCGGGAGGACCTACGAGCAGTACTTC. It is translated as CASRASGRTYEQYF.

V usage is TRBV19 and J usage is TRBJ2-1, with a weak D call TRBD2 (6 bases). This CDR3 has 12 amino acids. V lost 7 bases to trimming and J lost 8 bases, with 12 bases between them. In germline, CDR1 is LNHDA, CDR2 SQIVND (reference sequence). The CDR3 spells CASIGRGYEQFF. The CDR3 DNA is TGTGCCAGTATCGGGAGAGGGTATGAGCAGTTCTTC.

The gene calls are TRBV30 and TRBJ1-1; D gene ambiguous. Trimming cost V 6 bases and J 10 bases, with 21 bases left between them. The germline V gene encodes CDR1 GTSNPN and CDR2 SVGIG (reference sequence). The CDR3 has 13 amino acids. The DNA for the CDR3 is TGTGCCTGCCCTGCGGGCAGTGGGAGAGGAGCTTTCTTT. Translated, it gives CACPAGSGRGAFF.

The genes are TRBV5-1 and TRBJ2-7; no reliable D call. CDR3 length: 14 amino acids. V was shortened by 2 bases and J by 3 bases, with 12 bases between the two germline ends. The germline V gene encodes CDR1 SGHRS and CDR2 YFSETQ. CDR3 DNA sequence: TGCGCCAGCAGCTTATCGGGTCCCCTCTACGAGCAGTACTTC. This gives the protein CASSLSGPLYEQYF.

The rearrangement uses TRBV9 and TRBJ2-1; 13 bases fit TRBD2. CDR1 and CDR2 from the germline V gene are SGDLS and YYNGEE. The V segment lost 3 bases and the J segment 8 bases; nucleotides outside the gene matches: 8. The CDR3 loop spans 16 amino acids. CDR3 DNA: TGTGCCAGCAGCGGTTTACTAGCGGGAGGGGCCGATGAGCAGTTCTTC. Its translation is CASSGLLAGGADEQFF.

This CDR3 reads CASSQGTEDYNEQFF. The CDR3 coding sequence is TGTGCCAGCAGCCAAGGCACGGAAGACTACAATGAGCAGTTCTTC. V is TRBV4-2 and J is TRBJ2-1, with D hard to call. Between the trimmed V and J ends, which lost 1 base and 3 bases, there was a span of 10 bases. Per germline, CDR1 LGHNA and CDR2 YNFKEQ. The CDR3 has 15 amino acids.

This clone was detected a few times. This chain connects TRBV28 to TRBJ1-3; no definite D call. Trimming pared 10 bases from V and 8 bases from J, leaving 12 bases between. The CDR3 length is 11 residues. In germline, CDR1 is MDHEN, CDR2 SYDVKM. The chain's CDR3 is CATLGEDTIYF. DNA for the CDR3: TGTGCCACCCTAGGAGAAGACACCATATATTTT. Drawing the rest from reference TRBV28 and TRBJ1-3, the complete variable domain is DVKVTQSSRYLVKRTGEKVFLECVQDMDHENMFWYRQDPGLGLRLIYFSYDVKMKEKGDIPEGYSVSREKKERFSLILESASTNQTSMYLCATLGEDTIYFGEGSWLTVV.

This clone has just one count. V and J are TRBV7-9 and TRBJ2-1; D is unresolved. V was cut by 1 base and J by 0 bases, with 4 bases left in between. The length of the CDR3 is 14 residues. CDR1 is SEHNR, CDR2 FQNEAQ, per germline (reference sequence). CDR3 residues: CASSLVNSYNEQFF. The CDR3 DNA follows: TGTGCCAGCAGCTTAGTGAACTCCTACAATGAGCAGTTCTTC.

The genes are TRBV9 and TRBJ1-2; D perhaps matches TRBD1 (6 bases). Germline assignment: CDR1 SGDLS and CDR2 YYNGEE. V gave up 4 bases and J gave up 8 bases, with 15 bases separating them. This CDR3 is built from 13 residues. CDR3 nucleotide sequence: TGTGCCAGCAGCCAGCTCAGGGGATCCGGCTACACCTTC. Amino acids: CASSQLRGSGYTF.

The gene calls are TRBV19 and TRBJ2-6; no clear D gene. The germline gives CDR1 LNHDA, CDR2 SQIVND (reference sequence). Trimming removed 6 bases from V and 0 bases from J, with 3 bases in between. The CDR3 has 13 amino acids. This chain's CDR3 is CASRFSGANVLTF. CDR3 coding DNA: TGTGCCAGTAGGTTCTCTGGGGCCAACGTCCTGACTTTC. The full variable domain, rest sourced from reference TRBV19 and TRBJ2-6, is DGGITQSPKYLFRKEGQNVTLSCEQNLNHDAMYWYRQDPGQGLRLIYYSQIVNDFQKGDIAEGYSVSREKKESFPLTVTSAQKNPTAFYLCASRFSGANVLTFGAGSRLTVL.

This clone has a single count. This chain joins TRBV18 and TRBJ2-7; D is ambiguous. With 6 bases removed from V and 2 bases from J, the gap between germline ends came to 17 bases. This CDR3 has 15 residues. CDR1 is KGHSH and CDR2 is LQKENI in the germline V gene. The CDR3 sequence is CASSVGPRTTYEQYF. The CDR3, as DNA: TGTGCCAGCTCGGTTGGACCCCGTACTACCTACGAGCAGTACTTC. Complete variable domain (other parts from reference TRBV18 and TRBJ2-7): NAGVMQNPRHLVRRRGQEARLRCSPMKGHSHVYWYRQLPEEGLKFMVYLQKENIIDESGMPKERFSAEFPKEGPSILRIQQVVRGDSAAYFCASSVGPRTTYEQYFGPGTRLTVT.

The V gene is TRBV6-5, the J gene TRBJ1-4; D is ambiguous. The CDR3 has 12 amino acids. Germline V gene data show CDR1 as MNHEY and CDR2 as SVGAGI. The V end lost 3 bases, the J end lost 8 bases, and 7 bases lay between the germline ends. CDR3 in DNA: TGTGCCAGCAGTTATCGTGAGGAAAAACTGTTTTTT. Translating gives CASSYREEKLFF.

The V and J genes are TRBV5-1 and TRBJ1-2; 9 bases fit TRBD1. The CDR3 has 14 residues. Germline V lookup: CDR1 SGHRS, CDR2 YFSETQ. The V and J ends lost 5 bases and 8 bases, in that order; junction bases with no gene match: 10. The DNA of the CDR3 is TGCGCCAGCAGGACCGGGACAGGGATAGGAGGCTACACCTTC. Protein product: CASRTGTGIGGYTF.

The chain combines TRBV10-2 with TRBJ2-1; TRBD1 matches 10 bases. This CDR3 contains 15 residues. In germline, CDR1 is WSHSY, CDR2 SAAADI. The ends lost 8 bases at V and 4 bases at J; junction bases unmatched: 8. CDR3 sequence (DNA): TGCGCCAGCGACCCCGGGACAGGGGAATACAATGAGCAGTTCTTC. Protein product: CASDPGTGEYNEQFF.

Concerning this clone: The sample holds other DNA sequences that translate to the same CDR3. The chain has TRBV28 and TRBJ1-1; D perhaps matches TRBD1 (5 bases). Trimming removed 2 bases from V and 4 bases from J, with 11 bases in between. This CDR3 contains 14 residues. The V gene's germline CDR1 is MDHEN and CDR2 SYDVKM. The CDR3 nucleotides are TGTGCCAGCAGTTTACCCCAGGGATTCACTGAAGCTTTCTTT. It translates to CASSLPQGFTEAFF.

The chain employs TRBV28 and TRBJ2-5, with TRBD1 matching over 7 bases. Germline CDR1 MDHEN, CDR2 SYDVKM. Losses at the gene ends were 4 bases for V and 5 bases for J; bases not matched to a gene: 7. The CDR3 runs to 14 residues. CDR3 in DNA: TGTGCCAGCAGTTCCGGGACAGTCGTGGAGACCCAGTACTTC. Translation gives CASSSGTVVETQYF. The variable domain in full, with the rest retrieved from reference TRBV28 and TRBJ2-5, is DVKVTQSSRYLVKRTGEKVFLECVQDMDHENMFWYRQDPGLGLRLIYFSYDVKMKEKGDIPEGYSVSREKKERFSLILESASTNQTSMYLCASSSGTVVETQYFGPGTRLLVL.

This clone was seen just once. The sample holds other DNA sequences that translate to the same CDR3. The chain couples TRBV2 to TRBJ1-5, with 8 bases identical to TRBD1. V gave up 4 bases and J gave up 4 bases; unmatched junction bases: 3. The CDR3 consists of 14 residues. The germline V gene encodes CDR1 SNHLY and CDR2 FYNNEI. In nucleotides, the CDR3 is TGTGCCAGCAGTGGTACAGGGGGGAATCAGCCCCAGCATTTT. Encoded protein: CASSGTGGNQPQHF.

The chain recombines TRBV27 with TRBJ2-7; unclear D gene. The germline gives CDR1 MNHEY, CDR2 SMNVEV (reference sequence). Trimming took off 5 bases at V and 6 bases at J, with 17 bases between the two ends. This CDR3 region has 14 residues. The chain's CDR3 is CASSPRFYGLEQYF. CDR3 nucleotide sequence: TGTGCCAGCAGTCCCCGGTTTTACGGGCTCGAGCAGTACTTC.

The chain uses TRBV2 and TRBJ1-4; D possibly corresponds to TRBD1 (6 bases). Germline loops: CDR1 SNHLY, CDR2 FYNNEI. The CDR3 runs to 14 residues. V shed 1 base and J shed 10 bases, with 13 bases lying between them. The CDR3 coding sequence is TGTGCCAGCAGTGAAGGGGGGCAGGGCCTAAAACTGTTTTTT. It specifies CASSEGGQGLKLFF.